This TCR beta chain was sequenced for a study of blood T cell repertoires in COVID-19. Study-wide context: COVID-19 samples, acute and convalescent, were from the United States, Italy and Spain. PBMCs, B-cell-depleted T cells, or T cells were the source of the cDNA or gDNA that made up the material.

Only in-frame clones appear in the TCRdb table, and some are missing; sequencing was by immunoSEQ multiplex PCR. The repertoire consists of 150,000 or so clones, with 91% occurring once and the leading ten covering 0.55%. There are 15 residues in the CDR3. Looked up from germline, CDR1 is MNHEY and CDR2 is SVGEGT. V lost 2 bases to trimming and J lost 2 bases; unmatched junction nucleotides: 3. The sample comprised peripheral blood. This receptor was taken from a man aged 50-60 years with acute or convalescent COVID-19. The chain carries TRBV6-2 or TRBV6-3 and TRBJ1-2; TRBD1 matches at 9 bases. For the CDR3, the DNA is TGTGCCAGCAGTTACACAACAGGGGGCAACTATGGCTACACCTTC. The encoded protein is CASSYTTGGNYGYTF.